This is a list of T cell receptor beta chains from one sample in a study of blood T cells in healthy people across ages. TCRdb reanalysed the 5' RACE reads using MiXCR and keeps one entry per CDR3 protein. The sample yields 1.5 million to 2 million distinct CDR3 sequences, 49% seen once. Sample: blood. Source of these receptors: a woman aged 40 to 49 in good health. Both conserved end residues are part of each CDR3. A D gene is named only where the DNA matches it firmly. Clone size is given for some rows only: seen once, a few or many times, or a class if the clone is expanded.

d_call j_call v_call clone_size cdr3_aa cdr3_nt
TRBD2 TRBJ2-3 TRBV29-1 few CSVEDLGLAGDTSTDTQYF TGCAGCGTTGAAGATTTGGGACTAGCGGGGGACACTAGCACAGATACGCAGTATTTT
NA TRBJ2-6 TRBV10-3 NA CAIPSEEWGSGANVLTF TGTGCCATCCCTTCGGAGGAGTGGGGCTCTGGGGCCAACGTCCTGACTTTC
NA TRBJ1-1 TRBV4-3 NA CASRYSGNTEAFF TGCGCCAGCAGATACTCAGGGAACACTGAAGCTTTCTTT
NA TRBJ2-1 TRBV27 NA CASSLEPAGEQFF TGTGCCAGCAGTCTAGAACCAGCGGGTGAGCAGTTCTTC
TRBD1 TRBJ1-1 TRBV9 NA CASSEGTGSNTEAFF TGTGCCAGCAGCGAGGGGACAGGTTCGAACACTGAAGCTTTCTTT
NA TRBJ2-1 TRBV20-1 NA CSHTRGRDNEQFF TGCAGCCATACGCGGGGCCGGGACAATGAGCAGTTCTTC
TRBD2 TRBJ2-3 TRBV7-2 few CASSMLQTSGPDTDTQYF TGTGCCAGCAGCATGCTACAGACTAGCGGGCCAGACACAGATACGCAGTATTTT
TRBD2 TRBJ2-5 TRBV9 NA CASSVAPSGTNDRTQYF TGTGCCAGCAGCGTAGCGCCTTCCGGGACTAACGATAGGACCCAGTACTTC
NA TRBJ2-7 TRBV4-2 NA CASSGSGPYEQYF TGTGCCAGCAGTGGTAGCGGTCCCTACGAGCAGTACTTC
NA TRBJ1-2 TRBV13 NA CASSLNSGYGYTF TGTGCCAGCAGCTTGAACTCAGGGTATGGCTACACCTTC
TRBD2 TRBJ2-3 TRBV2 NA CASTPVGGEYTDTQYF TGTGCCAGCACTCCAGTGGGGGGGGAGTACACAGATACGCAGTATTTT
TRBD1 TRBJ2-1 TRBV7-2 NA CASGEPGTVYNEQFF TGTGCCAGCGGTGAGCCCGGGACAGTATACAATGAGCAGTTCTTC
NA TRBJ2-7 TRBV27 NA CASSSQGPYSYEQYF TGTGCCAGCAGTTCACAGGGACCTTACTCCTACGAGCAGTACTTC
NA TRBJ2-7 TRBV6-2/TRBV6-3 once CASRAGARWGEQYF TGTGCCAGCAGGGCTGGGGCGCGTTGGGGCGAGCAGTACTTC
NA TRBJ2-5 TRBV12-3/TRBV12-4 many CASSSLGTQYF TGTGCCAGCAGCTCCCTGGGGACCCAGTACTTC
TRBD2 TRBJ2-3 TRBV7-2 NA CASSLEGTSVTDTQYF TGTGCCAGCAGCTTAGAAGGGACTAGCGTAACAGATACGCAGTATTTT
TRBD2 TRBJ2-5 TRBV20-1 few CSASAGGIGTQYF TGCAGTGCTAGTGCGGGGGGCATCGGGACCCAGTACTTC
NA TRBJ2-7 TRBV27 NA CASRGRGPYGQYF TGTGCCAGCAGGGGACGGGGACCCTACGGGCAGTACTTC
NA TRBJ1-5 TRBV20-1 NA CSAREGGYGQPQHF TGCAGTGCTAGAGAAGGCGGGTACGGCCAGCCCCAGCATTTT
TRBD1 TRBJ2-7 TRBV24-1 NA CATSWTGDEQYF TGTGCCACCAGTTGGACAGGGGACGAGCAGTACTTC
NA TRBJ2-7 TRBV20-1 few CSAGRRQESYEQYF TGCAGTGCCGGCCGTCGACAGGAATCCTACGAGCAGTACTTC
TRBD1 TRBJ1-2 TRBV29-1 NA CSLEEPGGTGYTF TGCAGCCTTGAAGAACCAGGGGGTACTGGCTACACCTTC
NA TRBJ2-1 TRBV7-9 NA CATTYTETGIEQFF TGTGCCACCACCTACACGGAAACAGGGATTGAGCAGTTCTTC
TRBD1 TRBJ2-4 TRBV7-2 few CASSVDRGRAKNIQYF TGTGCCAGCAGCGTTGACAGGGGGCGGGCCAAAAACATTCAGTACTTC
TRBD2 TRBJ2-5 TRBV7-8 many CASSLSDGLAGHQETQYF TGTGCCAGCAGCTTGTCGGATGGGCTAGCGGGGCACCAAGAGACCCAGTACTTC
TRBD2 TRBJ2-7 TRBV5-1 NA CASSLGLAGGRSYEQYF TGCGCCAGCAGCTTGGGACTAGCGGGGGGCCGCTCCTACGAGCAGTACTTC